This T cell receptor (beta chain) was recovered during a study of blood T cell repertoires in COVID-19. Study processing details: It was from reference gene primer amplification that nucleated cell counts were estimated. TCRdb keeps only in-frame clones here, not all; method: immunoSEQ multiplex PCR. The V and J calls and clone size were taken over from that table, and D and trimming were inferred from the DNA. The profile shows about 100,000 clones, roughly 87% of them singletons. V was cut by 6 bases and J by 5 bases, with 8 bases left in between. The CDR3 extends over 12 amino acids. Germline V CDR1 and CDR2: LGHNT, FRNRAP.

V is TRBV12-5 and J is TRBJ1-5; no firm D call. The material sequenced was peripheral blood. The source of this sequence is a man under 40 in a cohort sampled during active COVID-19. CDR3 loop: CASGAIDQPQHF. CDR3 sequence (DNA): TGTGCTAGTGGGGCCATCGATCAGCCCCAGCATTTT. Combining the CDR3 with reference TRBV12-5 and TRBJ1-5 gives the whole variable domain DARVTQTPRHKVTEMGQEVTMRCQPILGHNTVFWYRQTMMQGLELLAYFRNRAPLDDSGMPKDRFSAEMPDATLATLKIQPSEPRDSAVYFCASGAIDQPQHFGDGTRLSIL.